These 23 T cell receptor beta chains came from one sample sequenced in a study of T cell repertoires in cytomegalovirus infection. What these receptors recognize is not known. Via MiXCR, TCRdb re-called the reads, giving one row per CDR3 protein. The table has 80,000 or so distinct CDR3 sequences, more than 20% seen once. The specimen was CD8+ T cells from cultured PBMCs, collected from culture after CMV antigen stimulation. The receptors here all came from a human donor in good health (CMV status not recorded). Some clones in this sample may be carry-over from other donors' samples.

A few counts support this clonotype. This chain joins TRBV23-1 and TRBJ2-2; no reliable D call. Being an ORF, TRBV23-1 has a function that is uncertain. The CDR3 has 18 amino acids. V lost 1 base and J 3 bases, leaving 18 bases between the germline ends. CDR3 sequence (DNA): TGCGCCAGCAGTCAATGTTACGACCCCAATCGGTACACCGGGGAGCTGTTTTTT. It yields the protein CASSQCYDPNRYTGELFF.

The J gene is TRBJ1-1, the V gene TRBV12-5; D is uncertain. V was trimmed by 0 bases and J by 4 bases, leaving 6 bases between them. CDR3 size: 13 residues. Germline V gives CDR1 LGHNT, CDR2 FRNRAP. CDR3 region: CASGLVYGTEAFF. CDR3 nucleotide sequence: TGTGCTAGTGGTTTGGTATATGGCACTGAAGCTTTCTTT.

This clonotype was seen a few times. The rearrangement uses TRBV6-1 and TRBJ2-1, with 15 bases fitting TRBD2. The CDR3 covers 15 residues. V dropped 8 bases and J dropped 4; count of bases not matched to a gene: 3. Germline loops: CDR1 MNHNS, CDR2 SASEGT. For the CDR3, the DNA is TGTGCCAGCGTTGGGACTAGCGGGGGGTACAATGAGCAGTTCTTC. Protein product: CASVGTSGGYNEQFF.

For this clonotype: A read error is possible here, since a much larger clone lies one base away. The conserved phenylalanine or tryptophan normally closing the CDR3 is absent here, so this likely arose from a read error. The chain joins TRBV19 to TRBJ1-5, with D unresolved. Deletions cut 7 bases from V and 1 base from J, with 14 bases between. The length of the CDR3 is 15 residues. The germline V gene encodes CDR1 LNHDA and CDR2 SQIVND (reference sequence). The DNA of the CDR3 is TGTGCCAGTAACACTCTAGAGCAGAGCAATCAGCCCCAGCATTTG. It yields the protein CASNTLEQSNQPQHL.

This clonotype was counted between two and nine times. V and J are TRBV29-1 and TRBJ2-3; D call uncertain. Germline assignment: CDR1 SQVTM and CDR2 ANQGSEA. The CDR3 loop spans 12 amino acids. Deletions cut 2 bases from V and 4 bases from J, with 7 bases between. CDR3 in amino acids: CSVEPDPDTQYF. For the CDR3, the DNA is TGCAGCGTTGAACCAGACCCAGATACGCAGTATTTT.

The CDR3 DNA follows: TGTGCCAGCAGTGAAGAACGTCAGGGGGCCAGCTACACTGAAGCTTTCTTT. It translates to CASSEERQGASYTEAFF. The chain employs TRBV6-1 and TRBJ1-1, with 8 positions matching TRBD1. This CDR3 is built from 17 residues. The V gene end was trimmed by 1 base and the J gene end by 3 bases; junction bases not matched to a gene: 10. Per germline, CDR1 MNHNS and CDR2 SASEGT.

The chain uses TRBV19 and TRBJ2-7; D perhaps matches TRBD2 (5 bases). CDR3 size: 13 residues. V shed 7 bases and J shed 1 base, with 11 bases lying between them. Germline values: CDR1 LNHDA, CDR2 SQIVND (reference sequence). CDR3 bases: TGTGCCAGTAACCCAGGCGGGTCCTACGAGCAGTACTTC. Translated: CASNPGGSYEQYF.

The chain combines TRBV5-4 with TRBJ2-4; D may be TRBD2 (5 bases). The CDR3 contains 15 residues. The germline gives CDR1 SGHNT, CDR2 YYREEE (reference sequence). Trimming removed 3 bases at V and 2 bases at J, with 12 bases between. The CDR3 nucleotides are TGTGCCAGCAGCTCCGCCGTCGGGACCAAAAACATTCAGTACTTC. This encodes CASSSAVGTKNIQYF. Looking up the rest from reference TRBV5-4 and TRBJ2-4 gives the full variable domain: ETGVTQSPTHLIKTRGQQVTLRCSSQSGHNTVSWYQQALGQGPQFIFQYYREEENGRGNFPPRFSGLQFPNYSSELNVNALELDDSALYLCASSSAVGTKNIQYFGAGTRLSVL.

This clonotype was counted a few times. The chain is built from TRBV4-3 and TRBJ2-4, with 8 positions matching TRBD2. Trimming removed 1 base from V and 8 bases from J; junction bases left unmatched: 7. The CDR3 has 15 amino acids. Germline CDR1 reads LGHNA; CDR2 reads YSLEER. CDR3 nucleotide sequence: TGCGCCAGCAGCCAAGGAGCCGGGAGGGACGACATTCAGTACTTC. The encoded protein is CASSQGAGRDDIQYF.

In this sample, this clonotype turned up many times. The genes are TRBV7-9 and TRBJ2-1; TRBD1 aligns across 10 bases. Per the germline V gene, CDR1 is SEHNR and CDR2 is FQNEAQ (reference sequence). The CDR3 has 18 amino acids. The V gene end was trimmed by 0 bases and the J gene end by 0 bases; junction bases not matched to a gene: 5. DNA for the CDR3: TGTGCCAGCAGCTTAGCGGGGGACAGGGGCAGCTCCTACAATGAGCAGTTCTTC. Encoded protein: CASSLAGDRGSSYNEQFF.

The chain employs TRBV6-5 and TRBJ2-5; D is possibly TRBD2 (6 bases). Trimming cost V 4 bases and J 3 bases, with 21 bases left between them. Looked up from germline, CDR1 is MNHEY and CDR2 is SVGAGI. The CDR3 runs to 17 residues. CDR3 nucleotide sequence: TGTGCCAGCAGTTTGGGCATGGGGAGGATTAATAAAGAGACCCAGTACTTC. Protein sequence: CASSLGMGRINKETQYF.

The chain joins TRBV7-9 to TRBJ1-6; D ambiguous. The CDR3 sequence is 15 residues long. Germline V CDR1 and CDR2: SEHNR, FQNEAQ (reference sequence). V was clipped by 3 bases and J by 0 bases, with 6 bases between them. This chain's CDR3 is CASSFLSSYNSPLHF. The DNA for the CDR3 is TGTGCCAGCAGCTTTTTGAGCTCCTATAATTCACCCCTCCACTTT.

V is TRBV19 and J is TRBJ1-2; D gene ambiguous. Germline V gene data show CDR1 as LNHDA and CDR2 as SQIVND (reference sequence). Trimming removed 7 bases at V and 5 bases at J, with 17 bases between. This CDR3 spans 14 amino acids. The CDR3 protein is CASTPQVNGYGYTF. The CDR3 bases are TGTGCCAGTACCCCGCAGGTTAATGGGTATGGCTACACCTTC.

This clonotype was detected many times. The V and J genes are TRBV19 and TRBJ1-4, with TRBD1 identical over 8 bases. J gave up 4 bases and V 6 bases, and 7 bases lay outside the gene matches. Per germline, CDR1 LNHDA and CDR2 SQIVND (reference sequence). The CDR3 is made up of 15 amino acids. The CDR3 nucleotides read TGTGCCAGTAGGAGAGACAGGGGACTTAATGAAAAACTGTTTTTT. This encodes CASRRDRGLNEKLFF.

This clonotype appeared a single time. The chain links TRBV5-4 to TRBJ2-2, with no clear D. Trimming pared 0 bases from V and 3 bases from J, leaving 9 bases between. In germline, CDR1 is SGHNT, CDR2 YYREEE (reference sequence). There are 15 residues in the CDR3. The CDR3 here is CASSLAGTYTGELFF. DNA for the CDR3: TGTGCCAGCAGCTTGGCCGGCACCTACACCGGGGAGCTGTTTTTT. The full variable domain, rest sourced from reference TRBV5-4 and TRBJ2-2, is ETGVTQSPTHLIKTRGQQVTLRCSSQSGHNTVSWYQQALGQGPQFIFQYYREEENGRGNFPPRFSGLQFPNYSSELNVNALELDDSALYLCASSLAGTYTGELFFGEGSRLTVL.

V gene TRBV11-2 combines with J gene TRBJ1-3; 9 nucleotides align to TRBD1. CDR1 is SGHAT, CDR2 FQNNGV, per germline. Trimming took 6 bases from V and 0 from J; bases not matched to a gene: 9. The length of the CDR3 is 17 residues. DNA of the CDR3: TGTGCCAGCAGGGGACAGGGAGCCGACAACTCTGGAAACACCATATATTTT. Its protein is CASRGQGADNSGNTIYF. Full variable domain (remainder filled in from reference TRBV11-2 and TRBJ1-3): EAGVAQSPRYKIIEKRQSVAFWCNPISGHATLYWYQQILGQGPKLLIQFQNNGVVDDSQLPKDRFSAERLKGVDSTLKIQPAKLEDSAVYLCASRGQGADNSGNTIYFGEGSWLTVV.

This clonotype was picked up a small number of times. The gene calls are TRBV29-1 and TRBJ2-1; D ambiguous. Trimming took off 4 bases at V and 3 bases at J, with 10 bases between the two ends. CDR1 and CDR2 (germline): SQVTM, ANQGSEA. This CDR3 contains 13 residues. CDR3 sequence: CSVGTVNYNEQFF. CDR3 coding DNA: TGCAGCGTTGGTACAGTAAACTACAATGAGCAGTTCTTC.

This clonotype was counted ten times or more. The V and J genes are TRBV7-2 and TRBJ1-1; D uncertain. Trimming left V 5 bases short and J 2 bases short, with 6 bases between. The CDR3 loop spans 12 amino acids. CDR1 is SGHTA, CDR2 FQGNSA, per germline. DNA for the CDR3: TGTGCCAGCAGCCAGCCCAACACTGAAGCTTTCTTT. Its protein is CASSQPNTEAFF. The whole variable domain, remainder taken from reference TRBV7-2 and TRBJ1-1, is GAGVSQSPSNKVTEKGKDVELRCDPISGHTALYWYRQSLGQGLEFLIYFQGNSAPDKSGLPSDRFSAERTGGSVSTLTIQRTQQEDSAVYLCASSQPNTEAFFGQGTRLTVV.

This clonotype was observed a handful of times. The CDR3 loop is CASGDGLNTEAFF. The CDR3 bases are TGTGCCAGCGGGGACGGGTTGAACACTGAAGCTTTCTTT. The chain carries TRBV27 and TRBJ1-1; D is possibly TRBD1 (5 bases). The CDR3 extends over 13 amino acids. Germline CDR1 is MNHEY and CDR2 is SMNVEV (reference sequence). V was pared by 8 bases and J by 0 bases, with 10 bases between.

The table lists this clonotype with a few counts. The V gene is TRBV5-4, the J gene TRBJ2-7; D gene ambiguous. The CDR3 extends over 11 amino acids. Trimming removed 2 bases at V and 5 bases at J, with 5 bases between. Germline V gene sequence: CDR1 SGHNT, CDR2 YYREEE (reference sequence). CDR3 nucleotide sequence: TGTGCCAGCAGCTTAATGGACGAGCAGTACTTC. Protein: CASSLMDEQYF.

Worth noting for this clonotype: One end of the junction is discordant with germline, which a read error may explain. V and J are TRBV18 and TRBJ2-3; TRBD2 matches at 12 bases. The CDR3 is 15 residues long. The germline V gene encodes CDR1 KGHSH and CDR2 LQKENI. The CDR3 region has the DNA TGTGTCAGCTCACCGGGACTAGCGGGTTCAGATACGCAGTATTTT. This sequence encodes CVSSPGLAGSDTQYF.

The sample holds many counts of this clonotype. The gene calls are TRBV15 and TRBJ2-7, with TRBD1 matching over 8 bases. The CDR3 length is 15 residues. The V segment lost 0 bases and the J segment 3 bases; nucleotides outside the gene matches: 4. Germline V gene lookup returns CDR1 LNHNV and CDR2 YYDKDF (reference sequence). The CDR3 DNA is TGTGCCACCAGCAGAGATATGGACAGGGACTACGAGCAGTACTTC. Protein: CATSRDMDRDYEQYF. The full variable domain, with the rest looked up from reference TRBV15 and TRBJ2-7, is DAMVIQNPRYQVTQFGKPVTLSCSQTLNHNVMYWYQQKSSQAPKLLFHYYDKDFNNEADTPDNFQSRRPNTSFCFLDIRSPGLGDTAMYLCATSRDMDRDYEQYFGPGTRLTVT.

The rearrangement links TRBV6-2 or TRBV6-3 to TRBJ2-3; 8 bases fit TRBD2. CDR3 length: 15 residues. Germline-derived CDR1 and CDR2 are MNHEY and SVGEGT. The ends lost 4 bases at V and 4 bases at J; junction bases unmatched: 7. The CDR3 loop reads CASSLSGGRSDTQYF. CDR3 DNA: TGTGCCAGCAGTTTAAGCGGGGGACGATCAGATACGCAGTATTTT.